These T cell receptor beta chains were read from a single sample in a study of shared clonotypes between healthy human individuals. Profiling relied on immunoSEQ multiplex PCR, and the TCRdb table lists in-frame clones only, not all of them. The sample has some 2.1 million clones, just over 90% seen once. The sequenced sample was naive CD8+ T cells from PBMCs. These receptors originate from a man aged 18 to 35 in good health. Some clones in this sample may be carry-over from other donors' samples. Each CDR3 is given with its conserved first and last residue. Each record gives: clone size, J gene, D gene, V gene, CDR3 protein, CDR3 DNA. The D gene is left open where the match is weak. Expanded clones get a size class; other rows say once, few or many, or leave the size out.

>NA|TRBJ2-7|TRBD2|TRBV28
CASILGRGPVAGGFSYEQYF
TGTGCCAGCATCTTAGGTAGGGGGCCGGTTGCGGGAGGGTTCTCCTACGAGCAGTACTTC
>once|TRBJ1-2|NA|TRBV10-2
CASSESPTAYGYTF
TGCGCCAGCAGTGAGAGTCCGACAGCTTATGGCTACACCTTC
>NA|TRBJ2-5|TRBD2|TRBV11-2
CASSLGLAAYQETQYF
TGTGCCAGCAGCTTAGGACTAGCGGCATACCAAGAGACCCAGTACTTC
>NA|TRBJ1-1|NA|TRBV18
CASSPEGVGTEAFF
TGTGCCAGCTCACCCGAAGGGGTAGGGACTGAAGCTTTCTTT
>NA|TRBJ2-7|TRBD2|TRBV29-1
CSVEDWGEGNEQYF
TGCAGCGTTGAAGATTGGGGGGAGGGTAACGAGCAGTACTTC
>NA|TRBJ1-1|NA|TRBV5-6
CASSPQPGDTEAFF
TGTGCCAGCAGCCCCCAACCGGGGGACACTGAAGCTTTCTTT
>NA|TRBJ2-3|NA|TRBV5-5
CASSLTDRPHTDTQYF
TGTGCCAGCAGCCTAACTGACAGGCCCCACACAGATACGCAGTATTTT
>NA|TRBJ2-2|TRBD2|TRBV11-3
CASSLGGLAGVNTGELFF
TGTGCCAGCAGCTTAGGGGGACTAGCGGGAGTGAACACCGGGGAGCTGTTTTTT
>NA|TRBJ1-1|NA|TRBV19
CASSSGDTEAFF
TGTGCCAGTAGTAGTGGGGACACTGAAGCTTTCTTT
>NA|TRBJ2-7|NA|TRBV5-6
CASSLGTALYEQYF
TGTGCCAGCAGCTTGGGGACTGCCCTATACGAGCAGTACTTC
>NA|TRBJ2-7|NA|TRBV27
CASSPIVRNYYEQYF
TGTGCCAGCAGTCCTATAGTTAGGAACTACTACGAGCAGTACTTC
>NA|TRBJ2-3|NA|TRBV18
CASSPSKGMESTDTQYF
TGTGCCAGCTCACCTTCAAAGGGGATGGAGAGCACAGATACGCAGTATTTT
>NA|TRBJ2-1|TRBD2|TRBV6-6
CASSILAVSYNEQFF
TGTGCCAGCAGTATACTAGCGGTATCCTACAATGAGCAGTTCTTC
>NA|TRBJ2-1|NA|TRBV4-3
CASSHQGSSYNEQFF
TGCGCCAGCAGCCACCAGGGGAGCTCCTACAATGAGCAGTTCTTC
>NA|TRBJ2-7|NA|TRBV7-9
CASSVNKFGTSDIYEQYF
TGTGCCAGCAGCGTAAACAAGTTCGGGACTTCGGACATCTACGAGCAGTACTTC
>NA|TRBJ1-5|TRBD1|TRBV7-9
CASSSRDRGPRNQPQHF
TGTGCCAGCAGCTCCCGGGACAGGGGGCCTCGCAATCAGCCCCAGCATTTT
>NA|TRBJ2-1|NA|TRBV2
CASSEGIRAYEQFF
TGTGCCAGCAGTGAAGGTATCAGGGCCTACGAGCAGTTCTTC
>NA|TRBJ2-1|NA|TRBV19
CASSPGPNNEQFF
TGTGCCAGTAGTCCCGGGCCCAACAATGAGCAGTTCTTC
>NA|TRBJ2-3|NA|TRBV4-1
CASSPGGLDTQYF
TGCGCCAGCAGCCCGGGGGGCCTAGATACGCAGTATTTT
>NA|TRBJ2-2|NA|TRBV7-8
CASSLVLGTTGELFF
TGTGCCAGCAGCTTAGTGCTGGGGACGACCGGGGAGCTGTTTTTT
>NA|TRBJ2-2|TRBD2|TRBV9
CASSAGLAGYTGELFF
TGTGCCAGCAGCGCTGGACTAGCGGGATACACCGGGGAGCTGTTTTTT
>NA|TRBJ2-5|NA|TRBV28
CASSLSGWETQYF
TGTGCCAGCAGTTTAAGTGGGTGGGAGACCCAGTACTTC
>once|TRBJ2-7|TRBD1|TRBV7-8
CASRSIQGSWYEQYF
TGTGCCAGCAGAAGTATACAGGGGTCTTGGTACGAGCAGTACTTC
>NA|TRBJ2-2|NA|TRBV27
CASRHGGELFF
TGTGCCAGCAGGCATGGCGGGGAGCTGTTTTTT
>NA|TRBJ2-7|TRBD1|TRBV6-6
CASSYLGQEYYEQYF
TGTGCCAGCAGCTACCTCGGACAGGAGTACTACGAGCAGTACTTC
>few|TRBJ1-1|NA|TRBV4-1
CASSQDKWGASEAFF
TGCGCCAGCAGCCAAGATAAGTGGGGAGCAAGTGAAGCTTTCTTT
>once|TRBJ2-5|TRBD2|TRBV28
CASSRKTSGSWETQYF
TGTGCCAGCAGTCGAAAGACTAGCGGGAGTTGGGAGACCCAGTACTTC
>NA|TRBJ1-2|NA|TRBV28
CASSHRVGANYGYTF
TGTGCCAGCAGTCATAGGGTGGGCGCGAACTATGGCTACACCTTC
>NA|TRBJ2-1|NA|TRBV19
CASSIAGGYEQFF
TGTGCCAGTAGTATAGCTGGGGGCTATGAGCAGTTCTTC